This T cell receptor (beta chain) was recovered during a study of blood T cell repertoires in COVID-19. Authors' methods: Reference gene primer amplification gave estimated nucleated cell counts. The data were produced by immunoSEQ multiplex PCR, yet TCRdb's version contains in-frame clones alone and is incomplete. V, J and clone size reflect that table, while D and trimming were determined from the DNA. Counted here are approximately 61,000 clones, 85% to 90% occurring once; the ten biggest clones make up about a fifth. This CDR3 is built from 14 residues. With 4 bases clipped from V and 4 bases from J, the junction kept 3 bases outside the gene matches. CDR1 and CDR2 from the germline V gene are SGHNT and YENEEA.

The genes are TRBV11-3 and TRBJ2-3; 9 bases map to TRBD2. This clonotype was obtained from a woman of 80 years or more with active COVID-19. Input material: peripheral blood. The CDR3 DNA is TGTGCCAGCAGCTCACGGACTAGCGCAGATACGCAGTATTTT. This sequence encodes CASSSRTSADTQYF.